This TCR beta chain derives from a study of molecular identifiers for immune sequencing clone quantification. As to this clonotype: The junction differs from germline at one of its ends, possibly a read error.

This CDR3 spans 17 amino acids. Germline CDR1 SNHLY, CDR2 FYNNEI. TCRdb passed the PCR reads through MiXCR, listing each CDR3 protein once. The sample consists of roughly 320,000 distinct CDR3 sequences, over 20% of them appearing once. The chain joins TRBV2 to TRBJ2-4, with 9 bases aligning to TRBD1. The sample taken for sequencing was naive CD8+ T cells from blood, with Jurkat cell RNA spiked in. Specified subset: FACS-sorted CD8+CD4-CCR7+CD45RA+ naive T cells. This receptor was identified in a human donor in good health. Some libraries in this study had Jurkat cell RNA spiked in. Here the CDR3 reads CASRPPGQGITKNIRYF. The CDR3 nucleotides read TGTGCCAGCAGACCCCCCGGACAGGGGATTACCAAAAACATTCGGTACTTC.